Listed below are T cell receptor beta chains from one sample, sequenced in a study of post-analysis software for immune sequencing data. Each CDR3 protein is one row after TCRdb ran MiXCR on the PCR reads. This table has roughly 650,000 distinct CDR3 sequences, 55% to 60% appearing once. The sample taken for sequencing was blood. The receptors come from a girl aged 2 to 10 with multiple sclerosis. CDR3s include the opening cysteine and the closing phenylalanine or tryptophan. D genes are given only for firm matches. Size tells how often a clone was seen (once, few, many) or the class of an expanded clone, and some rows leave it out.

j_call: TRBJ2-1
clone_size: few
d_call: TRBD2
cdr3_length: 13
v_call: TRBV7-3
cdr3_nt: TGTGCCAGCAGCGATGGGACTAGCAAGAGGCAGTTCTTC
cdr3_aa: CASSDGTSKRQFF

j_call: TRBJ2-1
clone_size: .
d_call: .
cdr3_length: 13
v_call: TRBV5-1
cdr3_nt: TGCGCCAGCAGCCCCGGGGGCCGGGCTGAGCAGTTCTTC
cdr3_aa: CASSPGGRAEQFF

j_call: TRBJ2-3
clone_size: .
d_call: TRBD1
cdr3_length: 18
v_call: TRBV7-8
cdr3_nt: TGTGCCAGCAGCCCACGACAAAAGACAGGGGTTAGCACAGATACGCAGTATTTT
cdr3_aa: CASSPRQKTGVSTDTQYF

j_call: TRBJ2-2
clone_size: .
d_call: TRBD1
cdr3_length: 16
v_call: TRBV12-5
cdr3_nt: TGTGCTAGTGGTTTAGGACAGGCCCCGAGGACCGGGGAGCTGTTTTTT
cdr3_aa: CASGLGQAPRTGELFF

j_call: TRBJ2-6
clone_size: few
d_call: TRBD1
cdr3_length: 16
v_call: TRBV5-1
cdr3_nt: TGCGCCAGCAGAGAGCCAGGGACAGCTGGGGCCAACGTCCTGACTTTC
cdr3_aa: CASREPGTAGANVLTF

j_call: TRBJ2-1
clone_size: .
d_call: TRBD2
cdr3_length: 15
v_call: TRBV29-1
cdr3_nt: TGCAGCGTGCTAGGTGCGGGAGGAGGCTACAATGAGCAGTTCTTC
cdr3_aa: CSVLGAGGGYNEQFF

j_call: TRBJ2-3
clone_size: few
d_call: .
cdr3_length: 11
v_call: TRBV6-5
cdr3_nt: TGTGCCAGCAGGTATTCGGATACGCAGTATTTT
cdr3_aa: CASRYSDTQYF

j_call: TRBJ2-3
clone_size: once
d_call: .
cdr3_length: 14
v_call: TRBV6-6
cdr3_nt: TGTGCCAGCAGTTACTCGCTTGGCAAAGATACGCAGTATTTT
cdr3_aa: CASSYSLGKDTQYF

j_call: TRBJ2-4
clone_size: few
d_call: TRBD1
cdr3_length: 14
v_call: TRBV12-3/TRBV12-4
cdr3_nt: TGTGCCAGCAGTTTCCGGGACAGGGAAAACATTCAGTACTTC
cdr3_aa: CASSFRDRENIQYF

j_call: TRBJ2-3
clone_size: .
d_call: TRBD2
cdr3_length: 15
v_call: TRBV7-2
cdr3_nt: TGTGCCAGCCGGTCGGGACTAGCGGGGCCAGATACGCAGTATTTT
cdr3_aa: CASRSGLAGPDTQYF

j_call: TRBJ2-5
clone_size: .
d_call: .
cdr3_length: 15
v_call: TRBV7-2
cdr3_nt: TGTGCCAGCAGCCAGGCGGGGGCGGCTCAAGAGACCCAGTACTTC
cdr3_aa: CASSQAGAAQETQYF

j_call: TRBJ2-1
clone_size: .
d_call: .
cdr3_length: 13
v_call: TRBV5-5
cdr3_nt: TGTGCCAGCAGCTTGGTAGGGGACAATGAGCGGTTCTTC
cdr3_aa: CASSLVGDNERFF

j_call: TRBJ1-4
clone_size: few
d_call: .
cdr3_length: 13
v_call: TRBV14
cdr3_nt: TGTGCCAGCAGCCAAGACCGTGGTGAAAAACTGTTTTTT
cdr3_aa: CASSQDRGEKLFF

j_call: TRBJ2-7
clone_size: few
d_call: TRBD1
cdr3_length: 15
v_call: TRBV18
cdr3_nt: TGTGCCAGCTCACCAACCAGGACAGGCTCCTACGAGCAGTACTTC
cdr3_aa: CASSPTRTGSYEQYF

j_call: TRBJ2-1
clone_size: .
d_call: .
cdr3_length: 16
v_call: TRBV11-2
cdr3_nt: TGTGCCAGCAGCTTAGTAGCGCGGGGGCTCTACAATGAGCAGTTCTTC
cdr3_aa: CASSLVARGLYNEQFF

j_call: TRBJ2-5
clone_size: many
d_call: TRBD2
cdr3_length: 12
v_call: TRBV12-3/TRBV12-4
cdr3_nt: TGTGCCAGCAGCTCGGGGGGGGAGACCCAGTACTTC
cdr3_aa: CASSSGGETQYF

j_call: TRBJ2-5
clone_size: .
d_call: .
cdr3_length: 14
v_call: TRBV7-2
cdr3_nt: TGTGCCAGCAGCTTAGAAACTAGCAGGCATGAGCAGTACTTC
cdr3_aa: CASSLETSRHEQYF

j_call: TRBJ1-4
clone_size: .
d_call: .
cdr3_length: 15
v_call: TRBV15
cdr3_nt: TGTGCCACCAGCAGCCCCGACAGCCTTAATGAAAAACTGTTTTTT
cdr3_aa: CATSSPDSLNEKLFF

j_call: TRBJ1-2
clone_size: few
d_call: .
cdr3_length: 14
v_call: TRBV5-1
cdr3_nt: TGCGCCAGCAGCTTGGAACAGGGCTATCGAGTCTACACCTTC
cdr3_aa: CASSLEQGYRVYTF

j_call: TRBJ2-7
clone_size: few
d_call: .
cdr3_length: 16
v_call: TRBV5-1
cdr3_nt: TGCGCCAGCAGCTGGGGCGGCGGTCGCTCTTCCTACGAGCAGTACTTC
cdr3_aa: CASSWGGGRSSYEQYF

j_call: TRBJ2-3
clone_size: .
d_call: TRBD1
cdr3_length: 15
v_call: TRBV20-1
cdr3_nt: TGCAGTGCTACTCCGGGACAGGGACGCACAGATACGCAGTATTTT
cdr3_aa: CSATPGQGRTDTQYF

j_call: TRBJ1-2
clone_size: .
d_call: .
cdr3_length: 15
v_call: TRBV5-1
cdr3_nt: TGCGCCAGCAGCTTGGATGGAGGGGCTGCCTATGGCTACACCTTC
cdr3_aa: CASSLDGGAAYGYTF

j_call: TRBJ1-2
clone_size: .
d_call: .
cdr3_length: 14
v_call: TRBV6-5
cdr3_nt: TGTGCCAGCAGATACCGGGACCGCCTCTATGGCTACACCTTC
cdr3_aa: CASRYRDRLYGYTF

j_call: TRBJ2-7
clone_size: .
d_call: .
cdr3_length: 15
v_call: TRBV6-5
cdr3_nt: TGTGCCAGCAGTTACTCCCCGGACAGCTCCTACGAGCAGTACTTC
cdr3_aa: CASSYSPDSSYEQYF

j_call: TRBJ2-4
clone_size: .
d_call: TRBD2
cdr3_length: 17
v_call: TRBV13
cdr3_nt: TGTGCCAGCAGCTTAGGGGGGTCTAGCGGGACTGCGGGCATTCAGTACTTC
cdr3_aa: CASSLGGSSGTAGIQYF